This T cell receptor beta chain comes out of a study of persistence of HIV-infected CD4 T cells. This CDR3 contains 18 residues. From germline, CDR1 is MNHNS and CDR2 SASEGT. The germline V and J ends were trimmed by 2 bases and 0 bases, with 19 bases remaining between them. As to this clone: Its antigen remains unknown.

This was the immunoSEQ version 4 assay in survey mode. The repertoire was sequenced with immunoSEQ multiplex PCR; TCRdb's copy has only in-frame clones and lacks some. Among under 25,000 clones listed, 74% were seen once. Overlapping HIV-1 Gag 15-mer peptides at approximately 1 ug per peptide per mL were used. Sorting of responding CD4+ T cells relied on upregulated CD40 ligand together with CD69. The starting material was CD4+ T cells sorted from PBMCs after roughly 18-hour stimulation, obtained from a patient who received antiretroviral therapy. The V gene is TRBV6-1, the J gene TRBJ1-2; weak D call: TRBD1 (5 bases). The source of this sequence is an adult man with HIV who was CMV-seropositive. The CDR3 protein is CASSEYRPYLPSNYGYTF. Here the CDR3 DNA reads TGTGCCAGCAGTGAATACAGGCCCTACCTCCCCTCTAACTATGGCTACACCTTC.